This entry concerns a single TCR beta chain. The sample originates from a study of blood T cell repertoires in COVID-19. Across the study: COVID-19 samples, acute and convalescent, were from the United States, Italy and Spain.

Authors' analysis steps: Researchers report that nucleated cell counts were estimated from reference gene primer amplification. Sequencing used immunoSEQ multiplex PCR; TCRdb keeps in-frame clones, though not all of them. That table is the source of V, J and clone size, and D and trimming were worked out from the DNA. The profile shows about 250,000 clones, under 90% of them singletons. CDR1 SEHNR and CDR2 FQNEAQ come from the germline V gene (reference sequence). This CDR3 has 13 residues. The V end lost 7 bases, the J end lost 5 bases, and 14 bases lay between the germline ends. Cohort placement rested on clinical history that participants reported themselves.

Sequenced: PBMCs or T cells enriched from blood (not recorded which). The receptor was isolated from a man in his forties or fifties who had recovered from COVID-19. The V call is TRBV7-9, the J call TRBJ1-1; perhaps TRBD1 as D (6 bases). CDR3 nucleotide sequence: TGTGCCAGCACAGGGGAGGGATCGACTGAAGCTTTCTTT. Translating it yields CASTGEGSTEAFF.